This T cell receptor (beta chain) appears in the sequencing data of a study of T cell clones after liver transplantation. TCRdb keeps only in-frame clones here, not all; method: immunoSEQ multiplex PCR. This table has about 12,000 clones, just under 75% appearing once. This CDR3 is built from 14 residues. Germline V gene sequence: CDR1 SGDLS, CDR2 YYNGEE. Trimming cost V 5 bases and J 1 base, with 11 bases left between them. The material was CD8+ T cells from blood, obtained at the 22-month timepoint. This TCR was recovered from a human patient who received a liver transplant. Some T cells may arise from the graft donor. The chain carries TRBV9 and TRBJ2-3; D may correspond to TRBD1 or TRBD2 (5 bases each). CDR3 DNA sequence: TGTGCCAGCAGGAGTGGGGGTGGCACAGATACGCAGTATTTT. This encodes CASRSGGGTDTQYF.